These T cell receptor beta chains were read from a single sample in a study of blood T cell repertoires in COVID-19. Sequencing was performed with immunoSEQ multiplex PCR; in TCRdb, only in-frame clones are kept and a portion is missing. The sample lists about 120,000 clones, approximately 90% occurring once. The material sequenced was peripheral blood. The receptors here all came from a human donor in a cohort sampled during active COVID-19. The conserved cysteine and the conserved F or W are not part of the CDR3 here.

TRBJ2-6 | TRBV5-1 | ASSPNQGGDVLT
TRBJ1-2 | TRBV9 | ASSTTQAVDSYGYT
TRBJ2-5 | TRBV18 | ASSIRGETQY
TRBJ1-5 | TRBV21-1 | ASSSRGVQGGSRNQPQH
TRBJ2-2 | TRBV5-1 | ASSSAGSDTGELF
TRBJ2-1 | TRBV29-1 | SVGLAGPHEQF
TRBJ2-7 | TRBV27 | ASGPVPY
TRBJ2-7 | TRBV14 | ASSQFGQGLREQY
TRBJ2-3 | TRBV2 | ASSEAAPTDTQY
TRBJ2-2 | TRBV7-2 | ASSPGLAGHRGTGELF
TRBJ2-1 | TRBV5-4 | ASSDQGGEQF
TRBJ2-1 | TRBV7-9 | ASSANNEQF
TRBJ2-7 | TRBV30 | AWSVTASGGPYEQY
TRBJ2-7 | TRBV21-1 | ASSNGGAQVREQY
TRBJ2-3 | TRBV28 | ASSGTLARSDTQY
TRBJ1-2 | TRBV11-2 | ASSLARLNYGYT
TRBJ2-3 | TRBV7-9 | ASSLKRGGSPDTQY
TRBJ2-5 | TRBV6-6 | ASSNVPASRVFQY
TRBJ2-1 | TRBV5-1 | ASGETGSSYNEQF
TRBJ1-2 | TRBV4-1 | ASSPDLTRTGFGGGYGYT
TRBJ1-4 | TRBV19 | ASSSGQAPNEKLF
TRBJ2-7 | TRBV9 | ASSVGGATYEQY
TRBJ2-5 | TRBV7-8 | ASSRWDKQETQY
TRBJ2-1 | TRBV27 | ASSPYEGPSGLYNEQF
TRBJ2-2 | TRBV5-1 | ASSGPNTGELF
TRBJ2-7 | TRBV9 | ASSLTGAGTASYEQY
TRBJ2-1 | TRBV10-3 | AISDTENIDNEQF
TRBJ2-7 | TRBV4-1 | ASSHGPGGPSTYEQY
TRBJ2-6 | TRBV6-2/TRBV6-3 | ASSQNRQGTGANVLT